This TCR beta chain was documented in a study of TIL therapy for anti-PD-1-resistant metastatic lung cancer (dated by TCRdb to the early 2020s). Study-level background: Tumors were harvested prior to any PD-1/PD-L1 blockade, after which nivolumab was administered to patients, and lymphodepletion, expanded TIL infusion and IL-2 were given to patients who progressed. Most of the cohort had lung adenocarcinoma, several tumors were EGFR-mutant and two were ALK-rearranged, and half of the patients were current or former smokers. Across the cohort, whole-exome sequencing showed a median non-synonymous tumor mutation burden of roughly 1.5 mutations per megabase. Tumor and peripheral blood T cell receptor beta sequencing was used to track clonotypes across tumor, expanded TIL product and serial blood samples. Among the enrolled patients, the median age was around 56 years (range roughly 38-75), and the median tumor PD-L1 proportion score was roughly 6%. The investigation overall reported the following: The study protocol defined all tumor marker inferences as exploratory. Generalizability was limited because the cohort was highly selected, with more treatment-naive, never-smoker and oncogene-addicted patients included than is typical. The baseline peripheral repertoire was partially replaced by infused TIL clonotypes, which then decayed over months, and persistence showed no apparent association with response.

Per the publication, the time point label means: pre-treatment sample, taken before nivolumab and TIL therapy. A phase I trial run at two centers enrolled adults with stage 4 NSCLC between October 2017 and January 2020. The samples were drawn from an open-label, single-arm phase I trial testing tumor-infiltrating lymphocyte therapy combined with nivolumab in advanced non-small cell lung cancer. Blood mononuclear cells were isolated from EDTA tubes by Ficoll gradient and were snap-frozen as pellets, and DNA was extracted with a Qiagen mini-prep kit. Using bias-controlled multiplex PCR with the immunoSEQ v3 hsTCRB kit, the TCR beta CDR3 regions were amplified from genomic DNA. The TCR libraries were sequenced on an Illumina NextSeq 500 to 2 million to 2.5 million read pairs for survey level or 5-6 million read pairs for deep level. In the original analysis: The immunoSEQ Analyzer software assigned V, D and J genes, filtered out non-productive sequences, and reported clonality. To compare repertoires between infused TIL and blood, productive Simpson clonality was used along with the Morisita overlap index of productive TRB rearrangements. For each clone in blood, the absolute clonotype count was estimated by multiplying the lymphocyte count by the CD3+ fraction and by the clone's productive frequency. Drawn from immuneACCESS, this table holds only the in-frame rearrangements with V and J called that TCRdb kept. Clones are partly lost; checked studies trace under half to an unresolved V gene and leave the rest unexplained. D and trimming come from the DNA, and the V and J calls and clone size come from that table. In all, the sample holds 40,000 to 60,000 clones, and 70% to 85% of those were seen once. The ten largest clones capture about 5% of the sample.

Inclusive of the bounding cysteine and phenylalanine, the CDR3 is 16 residues long. The only DNA kept is the CDR3, 48 bases in frame from the first base. Trimming takes 2 bases off V and 3 bases off J; junction bases not matched to a gene: 3. Reading the germline V gene gives CDR1 MGHRA and CDR2 YSYEKL. About this clone: Which antigen it targets is not known. Base qualities are not provided; no much larger clone lies one nucleotide away.

This sample comprised blood, obtained at baseline. This TCR derives from a woman between 25 and 80 years old with non-small cell lung cancer. Here the chain combines TRBV4-1 and TRBJ2-3; 12 central nucleotides agree with TRBD2. In nucleotide form, the sequence is TGCGCCAGCAGCCAACCTACTAGCGGGAGGACAGATACGCAGTATTTT. This translates into CASSQPTSGRTDTQYF.